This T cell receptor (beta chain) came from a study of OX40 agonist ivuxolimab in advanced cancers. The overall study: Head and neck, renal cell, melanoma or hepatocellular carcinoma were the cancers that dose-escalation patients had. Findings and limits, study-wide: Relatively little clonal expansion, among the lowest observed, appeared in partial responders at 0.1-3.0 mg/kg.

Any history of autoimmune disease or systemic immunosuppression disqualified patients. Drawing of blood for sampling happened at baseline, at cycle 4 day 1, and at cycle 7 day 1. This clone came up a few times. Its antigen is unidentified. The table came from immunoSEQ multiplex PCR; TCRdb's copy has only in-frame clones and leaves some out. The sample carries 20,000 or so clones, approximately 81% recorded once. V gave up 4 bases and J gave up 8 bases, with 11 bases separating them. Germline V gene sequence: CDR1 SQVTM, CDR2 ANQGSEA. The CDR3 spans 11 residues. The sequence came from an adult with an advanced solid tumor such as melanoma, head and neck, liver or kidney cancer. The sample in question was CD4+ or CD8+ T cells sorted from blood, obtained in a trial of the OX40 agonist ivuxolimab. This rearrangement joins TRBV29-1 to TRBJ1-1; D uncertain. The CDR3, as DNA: TGCAGCGTTGCCCCTGACGAGGAAGCTTTCTTT. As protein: CSVAPDEEAFF.